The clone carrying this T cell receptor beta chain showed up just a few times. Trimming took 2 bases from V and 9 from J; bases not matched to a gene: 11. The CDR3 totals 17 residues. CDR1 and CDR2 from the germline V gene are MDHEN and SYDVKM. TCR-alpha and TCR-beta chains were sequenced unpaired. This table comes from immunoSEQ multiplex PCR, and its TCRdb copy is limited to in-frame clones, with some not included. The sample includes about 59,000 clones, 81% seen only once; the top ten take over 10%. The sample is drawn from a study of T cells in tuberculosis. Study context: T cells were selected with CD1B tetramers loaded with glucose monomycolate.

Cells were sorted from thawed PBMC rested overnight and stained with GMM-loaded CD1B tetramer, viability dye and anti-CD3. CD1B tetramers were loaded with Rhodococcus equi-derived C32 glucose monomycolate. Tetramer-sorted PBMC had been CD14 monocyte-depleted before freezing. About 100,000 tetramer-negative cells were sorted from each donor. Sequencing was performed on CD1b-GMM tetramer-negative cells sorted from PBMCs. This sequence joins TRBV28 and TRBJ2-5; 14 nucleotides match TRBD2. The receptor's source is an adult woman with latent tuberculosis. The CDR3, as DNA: TGTGCCAGCAGTTTACGTCGGACTAGCGGGGGGTCGGGGGCCCAGTACTTC. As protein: CASSLRRTSGGSGAQYF. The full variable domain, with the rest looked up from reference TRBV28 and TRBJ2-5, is DVKVTQSSRYLVKRTGEKVFLECVQDMDHENMFWYRQDPGLGLRLIYFSYDVKMKEKGDIPEGYSVSREKKERFSLILESASTNQTSMYLCASSLRRTSGGSGAQYFGPGTRLLVL.